This passage covers 32 T cell receptor beta chains from one sample sequenced in a study of radiation and T cells in renal cell carcinoma. Time point denoted: baseline pretreatment blood. Documented treatment: 15 Gy SBRT to primary tumor, nephrectomy 4 weeks later. Libraries were prepared by immunoSEQ multiplex PCR; TCRdb keeps only in-frame clonotypes and omits some of them. Here the sample spans approximately 51,000 clones, approximately 80% being singletons. The sample consisted of blood, taken from a patient whose treatment included radiotherapy and nephrectomy. These receptors originate from a woman in her seventies with renal cell carcinoma.

This chain uses TRBV30 with TRBJ2-7; 9 bases are shared with TRBD2. Germline V gene sequence: CDR1 GTSNPN, CDR2 SVGIG (reference sequence). The trim removed 2 bases at V and 5 bases at J, leaving 10 bases unmatched. The CDR3 is 15 amino acids. The CDR3 DNA sequence: TGTGCCTGGAGTCTCCTCGCGGGAGGGACTAACGAGCAGTACTTC. This sequence encodes CAWSLLAGGTNEQYF.

This sequence joins TRBV6-1 and TRBJ1-3, with D possibly TRBD1 on 5 matching bases. Germline V gene lookup returns CDR1 MNHNS and CDR2 SASEGT. The CDR3 runs to 15 residues. The V gene lost 2 bases and the J gene lost 2 bases, with 10 bases spanning the gap. CDR3 amino acids: CASSEIGRAGNTIYF. As DNA, the CDR3 is TGTGCCAGCAGTGAAATCGGCAGGGCTGGAAACACCATATATTTT.

This clone was recorded only once. V gene TRBV28 combines with J gene TRBJ2-3; maybe TRBD2 (7 bases). This CDR3 comprises 15 residues. The V end was cut by 7 bases, the J end by 1 base, with 15 bases between. Germline loops: CDR1 MDHEN, CDR2 SYDVKM. This chain's CDR3 is CASTAGGAGTDTQYF. The CDR3 DNA is TGTGCCAGCACCGCTGGGGGGGCCGGCACAGATACGCAGTATTTT.

This clone turned up a few times. The rearrangement links TRBV2 to TRBJ2-1; 7 bases agree with TRBD1. V lost 7 bases, J lost 0 bases, and 3 bases stayed unmatched. The CDR3 length is 14 residues. Germline V gene sequence: CDR1 SNHLY, CDR2 FYNNEI. Here the CDR3 DNA reads TGTGCCAGCAAGACAGGGAGCTCCTACAATGAGCAGTTCTTC. Translating it yields CASKTGSSYNEQFF.

This clone was picked up a small number of times. The chain has TRBV10-2 and TRBJ2-2, with 7 bases aligning to TRBD1. J gave up 8 bases and V 1 base, and 7 bases lay outside the gene matches. The CDR3 loop spans 15 amino acids. CDR1 is WSHSY, CDR2 SAAADI, per germline. The CDR3: CASSEYGTDRGELFF. The CDR3 DNA follows: TGCGCCAGCAGTGAGTACGGGACAGACCGAGGGGAGCTGTTTTTT.

The gene calls are TRBV14 and TRBJ2-4; possibly TRBD1 for D (5 bases). V was clipped by 0 bases and J by 3 bases, with 12 bases between them. There are 16 residues in the CDR3. The V gene's germline CDR1 is SGHDN and CDR2 FVKESK. CDR3 sequence reads: CASSQEGVFGKNIQYF. CDR3 sequence (DNA): TGTGCCAGCAGCCAAGAAGGGGTATTCGGCAAAAACATTCAGTACTTC.

This sequence joins TRBV7-8 and TRBJ1-2; weak D call: TRBD1 (5 bases). The CDR3 sequence is 14 residues long. Germline V gene sequence: CDR1 SGHVS, CDR2 FQNEAQ. V lost 8 bases to trimming and J lost 0 bases, with 13 bases between them. The CDR3 DNA reads as TGTGCCAGCTCCGGGGGTTTAGCTAACTATGGCTACACCTTC. This sequence encodes CASSGGLANYGYTF.

The rearrangement links TRBV7-8 to TRBJ1-2; 9 bases line up with TRBD1. CDR3 size: 12 residues. The J segment lost 8 bases and the V segment lost 4 bases, leaving 2 bases of the junction unmatched. The germline gives CDR1 SGHVS, CDR2 FQNEAQ. The CDR3 DNA is TGTGCCAGCAGCTGGACAGGGGAAGGCTACACCTTC. Translated: CASSWTGEGYTF. Combining the CDR3 with reference TRBV7-8 and TRBJ1-2 gives the whole variable domain GAGVSQSPRYKVAKRGQDVALRCDPISGHVSLFWYQQALGQGPEFLTYFQNEAQLDKSGLPSDRFFAERPEGSVSTLKIQRTQQEDSAVYLCASSWTGEGYTFGSGTRLTVV.

CDR3: CASRLGSAPSYEQYF. The CDR3 region has the DNA TGTGCCAGCAGACTAGGGTCCGCACCTTCCTACGAGCAGTACTTC. The chain joins TRBV21-1 to TRBJ2-7; the table gives TRBD2 as D, unverified against the DNA. TRBV21-1 is a pseudogene. The CDR3 runs to 15 residues.

V is TRBV30 and J is TRBJ2-7; TRBD2 might be the D (5 bases). The CDR3 length is 13 residues. The germline V gene encodes CDR1 GTSNPN and CDR2 SVGIG (reference sequence). Trimming shortened V by 2 bases and J by 4 bases, and 12 bases separated the two germline ends. The DNA for the CDR3 is TGTGCCTGGAGTTCGGGATCCACTTACGAGCAGTACTTC. It yields the protein CAWSSGSTYEQYF.

This clone has just a few counts. The V call is TRBV6-4, the J call TRBJ2-1, with TRBD2 matching over 10 bases. V shed 6 bases, J shed 7 bases, and the junction held 6 bases outside the gene matches. CDR1 and CDR2 (germline): MRHNA, SNTAGT. The CDR3 has 14 amino acids. CDR3 sequence reads: CASSQLAGLNEQFF. Written as DNA, the CDR3 is TGTGCCAGCAGCCAACTAGCGGGATTGAATGAGCAGTTCTTC.

The chain has TRBV5-1 and TRBJ2-7; 11 nucleotides align to TRBD1. The CDR3 spans 14 residues. Germline V lookup: CDR1 SGHRS, CDR2 YFSETQ. V shed 6 bases and J 3 bases; nucleotides not matched to a gene: 5. This CDR3 is CASKGTGGNYEQYF. The CDR3 region has the DNA TGCGCCAGCAAAGGGACAGGGGGAAACTACGAGCAGTACTTC.

V and J are TRBV7-8 and TRBJ2-7; 10 nucleotides agree with TRBD2. The CDR3 has 14 residues. Germline V gene data show CDR1 as SGHVS and CDR2 as FQNEAQ. V lost 4 bases, J lost 9 bases, and 9 bases stayed unmatched. This CDR3 is CASSSRLAGEGQYF. The CDR3 DNA follows: TGTGCCAGCAGCTCGCGGCTAGCGGGGGAGGGGCAGTACTTC.

The CDR3 nucleotides are TGTGCCAGCAGCTTAGTGGCGGGGGGTCCGAACACCGGGGAGCTGTTTTTT. Its protein is CASSLVAGGPNTGELFF. This chain uses TRBV7-7 with TRBJ2-2; the match to TRBD2 covers 8 bases. Germline lookup yields CDR1 SSHAT and CDR2 FNYEAQ (reference sequence). The CDR3 spans 17 residues. After removal of 1 base from V and 0 bases from J, the junction contained 4 bases not matched to a gene.

V usage is TRBV7-6 and J usage is TRBJ2-2; D not certain. The ends were cut back, 6 bases at V and 3 bases at J, with 8 bases in the middle. The CDR3 runs to 13 residues. Per germline, CDR1 SGHVS and CDR2 FNYEAQ. The CDR3 sequence: CASSLTHTGELFF. CDR3 DNA: TGTGCCAGCAGTCTGACCCACACCGGGGAGCTGTTTTTT.

V gene TRBV18 combines with J gene TRBJ2-1; D is possibly TRBD2 (5 bases). V was clipped by 6 bases and J by 0 bases, with 9 bases between them. This CDR3 has 14 amino acids. Per the germline V gene, CDR1 is KGHSH and CDR2 is LQKENI. For the CDR3, the DNA is TGTGCCAGCTCTAGCGCTTCCTCCTACAATGAGCAGTTCTTC. This encodes CASSSASSYNEQFF. The full variable domain, with the rest looked up from reference TRBV18 and TRBJ2-1, is NAGVMQNPRHLVRRRGQEARLRCSPMKGHSHVYWYRQLPEEGLKFMVYLQKENIIDESGMPKERFSAEFPKEGPSILRIQQVVRGDSAAYFCASSSASSYNEQFFGPGTRLTVL.

The chain is built from TRBV5-1 and TRBJ1-3, with TRBD1 identical over 7 bases. V shed 3 bases and J 0 bases; nucleotides not matched to a gene: 6. Germline values: CDR1 SGHRS, CDR2 YFSETQ. The CDR3 runs to 16 residues. The CDR3 reads CASSSHRGNSGNTIYF. The DNA of the CDR3 is TGCGCCAGCAGCTCTCACAGGGGAAACTCTGGAAACACCATATATTTT.

This clone appeared a single time. This chain joins TRBV4-3 and TRBJ2-1, with 14 bases matching TRBD2. Germline V gene data show CDR1 as LGHNA and CDR2 as YSLEER. The length of the CDR3 is 16 residues. V shed 4 bases and J 9 bases; nucleotides not matched to a gene: 8. DNA for the CDR3: TGCGCCAGCAGCCGAGGACTAGCGGGAGGTTGGGGTGAGCAGTTCTTC. This gives the protein CASSRGLAGGWGEQFF.

This sequence joins TRBV18 and TRBJ2-7, with D maybe TRBD1 (6 bases). The germline V and J ends were trimmed by 5 bases and 4 bases, with 12 bases remaining between them. Germline loops: CDR1 KGHSH, CDR2 LQKENI. The length of the CDR3 is 13 residues. CDR3 in amino acids: CASSSEQGYEQYF. The CDR3 bases are TGTGCCAGCTCATCTGAACAGGGTTACGAGCAGTACTTC.

The chain is built from TRBV6-1 and TRBJ2-3, with 7 bases matching TRBD2. V shed 5 bases, J shed 6 bases, and the junction held 5 bases outside the gene matches. Germline loops: CDR1 MNHNS, CDR2 SASEGT. The length of the CDR3 is 13 residues. CDR3 bases: TGTGCCAGCAGTTTTATGCGGGGGGATACGCAGTATTTT. Residues: CASSFMRGDTQYF.

This sequence joins TRBV5-1 and TRBJ2-2; D gene ambiguous. V was clipped by 7 bases and J by 1 base, with 11 bases between them. Germline V gene data show CDR1 as SGHRS and CDR2 as YFSETQ. The CDR3 runs 14 residues. The CDR3 sequence is CASRDLRNTGELFF. The CDR3 bases are TGCGCCAGCCGCGATCTAAGGAACACCGGGGAGCTGTTTTTT.

The chain employs TRBV10-3 and TRBJ1-2; D may be TRBD1 (5 bases). The CDR3 runs 17 residues. CDR1 is ENHRY and CDR2 is SYGVKD in the germline V gene. V gave up 3 bases and J gave up 5 bases, with 22 bases separating them. The CDR3 here is CAISENQGPRSGYGYTF. The CDR3 DNA sequence: TGTGCCATCAGTGAAAACCAGGGACCGCGCTCGGGGTATGGCTACACCTTC.

There are many counts of this clone. The chain couples TRBV10-3 to TRBJ2-7; 9 bases are a match to TRBD1. J was trimmed by 7 bases and V by 5 bases; bases with no gene match: 12. The CDR3 is 15 amino acids. CDR1 is ENHRY and CDR2 is SYGVKD in the germline V gene. The CDR3 spells CAISPGTGRFYEQYF. DNA for the CDR3: TGTGCCATCAGTCCCGGGACAGGGAGGTTCTATGAGCAGTACTTC.

The chain links TRBV7-9 to TRBJ2-1, with TRBD1 matching over 7 bases. This CDR3 has 15 amino acids. CDR1 and CDR2 from the germline V gene are SEHNR and FQNEAQ (reference sequence). V trimming: 3 bases; J trimming: 5 bases; junction bases outside the gene matches: 7. CDR3 region: CASSFGQVGDNEQFF. The CDR3 DNA follows: TGTGCCAGCAGCTTCGGACAGGTAGGAGACAATGAGCAGTTCTTC.

V is TRBV23-1 and J is TRBJ1-5; maybe TRBD1 (5 bases). TRBV23-1 counts as an open reading frame of uncertain function. V dropped 0 bases and J dropped 3 bases, with 21 bases sitting between them. The CDR3 consists of 19 residues. CDR3 region: CASSQSRGETRAYNQPQHF. In DNA, the CDR3 is TGCGCCAGCAGTCAATCCAGAGGGGAAACCAGAGCCTACAATCAGCCCCAGCATTTT.

The chain combines TRBV27 with TRBJ1-5; D call uncertain. This CDR3 has 14 amino acids. In germline, CDR1 is MNHEY, CDR2 SMNVEV (reference sequence). Trimming removed 0 bases from V and 3 bases from J, with 6 bases in between. CDR3 sequence reads: CASSLSGFNQPQHF. CDR3 sequence (DNA): TGTGCCAGCAGTTTATCCGGGTTCAATCAGCCCCAGCATTTT.

The CDR3 nucleotides are TGTGCCAGCTCACCAGGGCCAGGAACCTACGAGCAGTACTTC. It translates to CASSPGPGTYEQYF. The rearrangement joins TRBV18 to TRBJ2-7; D ambiguous. From germline, CDR1 is KGHSH and CDR2 LQKENI. This CDR3 region has 14 residues. The ends were cut back, 2 bases at V and 2 bases at J, with 10 bases in the middle.

The chain has TRBV4-2 and TRBJ2-3; 13 bases are shared with TRBD2. Trimming cost V 4 bases and J 1 base; bases outside gene matches: 2. This CDR3 contains 16 residues. The germline CDR1 and CDR2 sequences are LGHNA and YNFKEQ. Written as DNA, the CDR3 is TGTGCCAGCAGCCGCGGACTAGCGGGGGGCACAGATACGCAGTATTTT. Translation: CASSRGLAGGTDTQYF.

The genes are TRBV10-1 and TRBJ2-5; TRBD2 matches 7 bases. Germline loops: CDR1 WNHNN, CDR2 SYGVQD (reference sequence). This CDR3 is 15 amino acids long. V was clipped by 2 bases and J by 2 bases; unmatched bases: 5. The CDR3 here is CASSEGASGQETQYF. CDR3 nucleotide sequence: TGCGCCAGCAGTGAGGGGGCTAGCGGTCAAGAGACCCAGTACTTC.

J is TRBJ2-7 and V is TRBV27; TRBD1 agrees at 10 bases. V shed 4 bases and J 6 bases; nucleotides not matched to a gene: 3. The CDR3 loop spans 13 amino acids. Germline values: CDR1 MNHEY, CDR2 SMNVEV (reference sequence). CDR3: CASSWGQGSEQYF. In DNA form, the CDR3 reads TGTGCCAGCAGTTGGGGACAGGGGTCCGAGCAGTACTTC.

CDR3 nucleotides: TGCGCCAGCAGACTGGACAGTTACGAGCAGTACTTC. This gives the protein CASRLDSYEQYF. The chain uses TRBV5-1 and TRBJ2-7; maybe TRBD1 (6 bases). V gave up 5 bases and J gave up 4 bases, with 10 bases separating them. CDR1 is SGHRS, CDR2 YFSETQ, per germline. The CDR3 covers 12 residues. Looking up the rest from reference TRBV5-1 and TRBJ2-7 gives the full variable domain: KAGVTQTPRYLIKTRGQQVTLSCSPISGHRSVSWYQQTPGQGLQFLFEYFSETQRNKGNFPGRFSGRQFSNSRSEMNVSTLELGDSALYLCASRLDSYEQYFGPGTRLTVT.

The rearrangement joins TRBV7-2 to TRBJ1-2; weak D call: TRBD1 (5 bases). The CDR3 has 14 residues. The V end was cut by 5 bases, the J end by 6 bases, with 16 bases between. Germline V gene sequence: CDR1 SGHTA, CDR2 FQGNSA. This chain's CDR3 is CASSTRGMSDGYTF. DNA for the CDR3: TGTGCCAGCAGCACACGGGGGATGTCGGATGGCTACACCTTC.